Shown below are 19 T cell receptor beta chains from a single sample sequenced in a study of blood T cell repertoires in COVID-19. Profiling relied on immunoSEQ multiplex PCR, and the TCRdb table lists in-frame clones only, not all of them. The sample lists just under 55,000 clones, about nine tenths occurring once. The material sequenced was peripheral blood. Receptors originate from a middle-aged woman with active COVID-19.

The genes are TRBV9 and TRBJ2-5; no reliable D call. CDR3 size: 14 residues. V gave up 2 bases and J gave up 0 bases, with 8 bases separating them. Germline CDR1 and CDR2: SGDLS and YYNGEE. The CDR3 coding sequence is TGTGCCAGCAGCGTTGCTCAGTACCAAGAGACCCAGTACTTC. Translating it yields CASSVAQYQETQYF.

The V and J genes are TRBV6-5 and TRBJ2-7; 8 positions match TRBD2. Trimming took 5 bases from V and 2 from J; bases not matched to a gene: 5. The CDR3 contains 14 residues. Germline CDR1 is MNHEY and CDR2 is SVGAGI. The CDR3 nucleotides are TGTGCCAGCAGTCTCGACGGGGGGGCCTACGAGCAGTACTTC. Its protein is CASSLDGGAYEQYF.

The genes are TRBV6-6 and TRBJ1-5; 9 bases match TRBD1. Germline CDR1 MNHNY, CDR2 SVGAGI (reference sequence). Unmatched junction bases numbered 14, after V lost 5 bases and J lost 6 bases. CDR3 length equals 17 residues. The CDR3 DNA follows: TGTGCCAGCAGTCGCCTCCCCAGGACAGGGGACGGTCAGCCCCAGCATTTT. Protein product: CASSRLPRTGDGQPQHF.

The chain uses TRBV2 and TRBJ1-1, with D maybe TRBD1 (6 bases). The CDR3 totals 16 residues. The germline V and J ends were trimmed by 1 base and 3 bases, with 15 bases remaining between them. The V gene's germline CDR1 is SNHLY and CDR2 FYNNEI. The CDR3 sequence is CASSEGQAHRDTEAFF. In nucleotides, the CDR3 is TGTGCCAGCAGTGAAGGACAGGCCCACCGCGACACTGAAGCTTTCTTT.

The chain carries TRBV21-1 and TRBJ2-6; TRBD1 was called by the table and not checked on the DNA. TRBV21-1 counts as a pseudogene. The CDR3 contains 16 residues. CDR3 protein: CASSKAPSSGANVLTF. The CDR3 DNA sequence: TGTGCCAGCAGCAAGGCCCCATCCTCTGGGGCCAACGTCCTGACTTTC.

CDR3 in DNA: TGTGCCAGCAGCTTTCTACAGGAGTTGAACACTGAAGCTTTCTTT. It translates to CASSFLQELNTEAFF. The V call is TRBV11-3, the J call TRBJ1-1; a possible D gene is TRBD1 (5 bases). CDR3 length equals 15 residues. V lost 3 bases and J lost 0, with 11 bases in between. Germline loops: CDR1 SGHNT, CDR2 YENEEA.

The rearrangement uses TRBV5-1 and TRBJ2-2; 7 positions agree with TRBD1. This CDR3 region has 15 residues. In germline, CDR1 is SGHRS, CDR2 YFSETQ. The J segment lost 6 bases and the V segment lost 0 bases, leaving 5 bases of the junction unmatched. Written as DNA, the CDR3 is TGCGCCAGCAGCTTGGGACGGACAGGCCCCGGGGAGCTGTTTTTT. It translates to CASSLGRTGPGELFF.

The chain carries TRBV30 and TRBJ2-7; D perhaps matches TRBD2 (7 bases). Trimming left V 7 bases short and J 2 bases short, with 15 bases between. The CDR3 is 13 amino acids. Germline V gene sequence: CDR1 GTSNPN, CDR2 SVGIG (reference sequence). The CDR3 sequence is CAFYREGAYEQYF. The CDR3 DNA follows: TGTGCCTTCTACAGGGAGGGGGCCTACGAGCAGTACTTC.

The chain employs TRBV28 and TRBJ2-3; 10 bases match TRBD2. The CDR3 totals 16 residues. V trimming: 1 base; J trimming: 3 bases; junction bases outside the gene matches: 4. The germline V gene has CDR1 MDHEN and CDR2 SYDVKM. The CDR3, as DNA: TGTGCCAGCAGTTTATATTCTAGCGGGGGAACAGATACGCAGTATTTT. This codes for CASSLYSSGGTDTQYF. The full variable domain, with the rest looked up from reference TRBV28 and TRBJ2-3, is DVKVTQSSRYLVKRTGEKVFLECVQDMDHENMFWYRQDPGLGLRLIYFSYDVKMKEKGDIPEGYSVSREKKERFSLILESASTNQTSMYLCASSLYSSGGTDTQYFGPGTRLTVL.

The chain couples TRBV18 to TRBJ2-7, with D possibly being TRBD2 (5 bases). Trimming took 1 base from V and 3 from J, leaving 16 bases between them. CDR3 length: 16 amino acids. Germline V gives CDR1 KGHSH, CDR2 LQKENI. The CDR3 bases are TGTGCCAGCTCACCACGGGCCGGGGTGGTGGACTACGAGCAGTACTTC. Translated, it gives CASSPRAGVVDYEQYF.

The V call is TRBV20-1, the J call TRBJ2-7, with a possible D match to TRBD1 (5 bases). This CDR3 contains 11 residues. Germline V lookup: CDR1 DFQATT, CDR2 SNEGSKA (reference sequence). The germline V and J ends were trimmed by 6 bases and 3 bases, with 9 bases remaining between them. The CDR3 nucleotides read TGCAGTGCCCGACAGAGCTACGAGCAGTACTTC. It is translated as CSARQSYEQYF.

The chain recombines TRBV15 with TRBJ2-7; 9 bases align to TRBD2. The V gene end was trimmed by 9 bases and the J gene end by 3 bases; junction bases not matched to a gene: 9. Germline CDR1 and CDR2: LNHNV and YYDKDF (reference sequence). CDR3 length: 14 amino acids. The CDR3 DNA reads as TGTGCCACAAGACCGGGACTAGCAGACTACGAGCAGTACTTC. It encodes CATRPGLADYEQYF. The whole variable domain, filled in from reference TRBV15 and TRBJ2-7, reads DAMVIQNPRYQVTQFGKPVTLSCSQTLNHNVMYWYQQKSSQAPKLLFHYYDKDFNNEADTPDNFQSRRPNTSFCFLDIRSPGLGDTAMYLCATRPGLADYEQYFGPGTRLTVT.

Here the CDR3 reads CASSQDWTGEETQYF. In DNA, the CDR3 is TGTGCCAGCAGCCAAGATTGGACAGGGGAGGAGACCCAGTACTTC. The J gene is TRBJ2-5, the V gene TRBV3-1 (or the pseudogene TRBV3-2), with 9 bases aligning to TRBD1. This CDR3 is 15 amino acids long. V dropped 0 bases and J dropped 5; count of bases not matched to a gene: 4. Germline V lookup: CDR1 LGHDT, CDR2 YNNKEL (reference sequence).

The chain is built from TRBV7-2 and TRBJ1-2; TRBD1 is a possible D gene (5 bases). The ends were cut back, 7 bases at V and 5 bases at J, with 20 bases in the middle. The CDR3 totals 15 residues. The germline gives CDR1 SGHTA, CDR2 FQGNSA. Here the CDR3 DNA reads TGTGCCAGCACTCCGTCGGCCAGGGTTGGTTATGGCTACACCTTC. Its protein is CASTPSARVGYGYTF.

The chain is built from TRBV12-5 and TRBJ2-2; D possibly corresponds to TRBD2 (6 bases). Germline CDR1 and CDR2: LGHNT and FRNRAP. V was pared by 6 bases and J by 3 bases, with 11 bases between. CDR3 length: 14 amino acids. The CDR3 is CASGSGEDTGELFF. CDR3 nucleotides: TGTGCTAGTGGGTCCGGGGAGGACACCGGGGAGCTGTTTTTT.

This chain uses TRBV5-1 with TRBJ2-7; D remains ambiguous. The V gene lost 4 bases and the J gene lost 3 bases, with 17 bases spanning the gap. The CDR3 sequence is 15 residues long. Germline V CDR1 and CDR2: SGHRS, YFSETQ. The CDR3, as DNA: TGCGCCAGCAGCCCCCGACATGGGTCTAACTACGAGCAGTACTTC. Amino acids: CASSPRHGSNYEQYF.

This rearrangement joins TRBV7-8 to TRBJ2-7; 10 nucleotides match TRBD2. J was trimmed by 1 base and V by 3 bases; bases with no gene match: 9. Per germline, CDR1 SGHVS and CDR2 FQNEAQ. The CDR3 contains 17 residues. The CDR3 coding sequence is TGTGCCAGCAGCTTGGGGGCAACTAGCGGGGTGTCCTACGAGCAGTACTTC. Translating gives CASSLGATSGVSYEQYF. The full variable domain, in which reference TRBV7-8 and TRBJ2-7 provide the parts outside the CDR3, is GAGVSQSPRYKVAKRGQDVALRCDPISGHVSLFWYQQALGQGPEFLTYFQNEAQLDKSGLPSDRFFAERPEGSVSTLKIQRTQQEDSAVYLCASSLGATSGVSYEQYFGPGTRLTVT.

The V and J genes are TRBV6-2 or TRBV6-3 and TRBJ2-1; no clear D gene. The V and J ends lost 2 bases and 0 bases respectively, with 8 bases between them. This CDR3 has 15 residues. CDR1 is MNHEY, CDR2 SVGEGT, per germline. CDR3 sequence: CASSYDGFSYNEQFF. The CDR3, as DNA: TGTGCCAGCAGTTACGACGGGTTCTCCTACAATGAGCAGTTCTTC.

This clone was counted once. The chain recombines TRBV6-5 with TRBJ1-5; D possibly corresponds to TRBD1 (5 bases). This CDR3 contains 14 residues. Germline loops: CDR1 MNHEY, CDR2 SVGAGI. The V and J ends lost 6 bases and 4 bases respectively, with 13 bases between them. CDR3 nucleotides: TGTGCCAGCAGAGGGGTATGGGAAAATCAGCCCCAGCATTTT. It specifies CASRGVWENQPQHF.